The 21 T cell receptor beta chains below all came from one sample that was sequenced in a study of OX40 agonist ivuxolimab in advanced cancers. Using immunoSEQ multiplex PCR, the repertoire was profiled, and TCRdb retains in-frame clones only, with some absent. The sample records 72,000 or so clones, approximately 83% being singletons. The sample in question was CD4+ or CD8+ T cells sorted from blood, obtained in a trial of the OX40 agonist ivuxolimab. The receptors here all came from an adult with an advanced solid tumor such as melanoma, head and neck, liver or kidney cancer.

A remark on this clone: Other DNA variants within this sample encode the same CDR3. This chain connects TRBV5-1 to TRBJ2-1; 8 nucleotides line up with TRBD1. Germline values: CDR1 SGHRS, CDR2 YFSETQ. The CDR3 loop spans 14 amino acids. V lost 4 bases to trimming and J lost 2 bases; unmatched junction nucleotides: 2. CDR3 region: CASSEDRAYNEQFF. The DNA for the CDR3 is TGCGCCAGCAGCGAGGACAGGGCCTACAATGAGCAGTTCTTC. Filled out from reference TRBV5-1 and TRBJ2-1, the complete variable domain reads KAGVTQTPRYLIKTRGQQVTLSCSPISGHRSVSWYQQTPGQGLQFLFEYFSETQRNKGNFPGRFSGRQFSNSRSEMNVSTLELGDSALYLCASSEDRAYNEQFFGPGTRLTVL.

V usage is TRBV5-1 and J usage is TRBJ1-6, with 8 positions matching TRBD1. Germline CDR1 is SGHRS and CDR2 is YFSETQ. This CDR3 contains 15 residues. Losses at the gene ends were 3 bases for V and 5 bases for J; bases not matched to a gene: 4. The CDR3 sequence: CASSSGQEHNSPLHF. CDR3 coding DNA: TGCGCCAGCAGCTCGGGACAGGAGCATAATTCACCCCTCCACTTT. Full variable domain (missing parts from reference TRBV5-1 and TRBJ1-6): KAGVTQTPRYLIKTRGQQVTLSCSPISGHRSVSWYQQTPGQGLQFLFEYFSETQRNKGNFPGRFSGRQFSNSRSEMNVSTLELGDSALYLCASSSGQEHNSPLHFGNGTRLTVT.

The chain links TRBV6-5 to TRBJ2-7, with D possibly called TRBD1 or TRBD2 (5 bases each). Trimming left V 2 bases short and J 5 bases short, with 13 bases between. CDR1 is MNHEY and CDR2 is SVGAGI in the germline V gene. CDR3 length: 14 amino acids. CDR3 DNA sequence: TGTGCCAGCAGTTACCGTCTAGGGGACCACGAGCAGTACTTC. It codes for CASSYRLGDHEQYF.

CDR3 sequence reads: CASTQDLQDTGELFF. CDR3 bases: TGTGCCAGCACACAAGACTTACAGGACACCGGGGAGCTGTTTTTT. The V gene is TRBV6-1, the J gene TRBJ2-2; a weak D match, TRBD1 (5 bases). V gave up 7 bases and J gave up 3 bases, with 15 bases separating them. This CDR3 is 15 amino acids long. The germline gives CDR1 MNHNS, CDR2 SASEGT.

Here the CDR3 DNA reads TGTGCCAGCAGTTACAAGGACCGGGAAAAACTGTTTTTT. Amino acids: CASSYKDREKLFF. The chain recombines TRBV6-5 with TRBJ1-4; no firm D call. This CDR3 is 13 amino acids long. CDR1 is MNHEY and CDR2 is SVGAGI in the germline V gene. V was pared by 2 bases and J by 8 bases, with 9 bases between.

The chain combines TRBV9 with TRBJ2-5, with D perhaps matching TRBD2 (6 bases). This CDR3 is 15 amino acids long. Germline V CDR1 and CDR2: SGDLS, YYNGEE. V was shortened by 0 bases and J by 0 bases, with 9 bases between the two germline ends. The CDR3: CASSVDAGNQETQYF. The DNA of the CDR3 is TGTGCCAGCAGCGTAGACGCGGGAAACCAAGAGACCCAGTACTTC.

The rearrangement links TRBV5-6 to TRBJ2-7; TRBD1 matches at 10 bases. This CDR3 comprises 14 residues. Germline CDR1 SGHDT, CDR2 YYEEEE. The V gene end was trimmed by 5 bases and the J gene end by 2 bases; junction bases not matched to a gene: 4. CDR3 amino acids: CASRGQGLPYEQYF. The CDR3 coding sequence is TGTGCCAGCAGGGGACAGGGGTTACCCTACGAGCAGTACTTC.

This clone was counted only a few times. The rearrangement uses TRBV7-3 and TRBJ1-1; D gene uncertain. This CDR3 is 15 amino acids long. CDR1 is SGHTA, CDR2 FQGTGA, per germline. The ends were cut back, 2 bases at V and 0 bases at J, with 10 bases in the middle. CDR3 protein: CASSLLSGMNTEAFF. The CDR3 DNA follows: TGTGCCAGCAGCTTACTTTCCGGGATGAACACTGAAGCTTTCTTT.

The chain couples TRBV6-4 to TRBJ2-5, with 7 bases lining up with TRBD2. V gave up 8 bases and J gave up 5 bases; unmatched junction bases: 11. The germline V gene has CDR1 MRHNA and CDR2 SNTAGT. This CDR3 spans 14 amino acids. The CDR3 loop reads CASSQGGAGETQYF. As DNA, the CDR3 is TGTGCCAGCTCCCAAGGAGGAGCGGGGGAGACCCAGTACTTC.

The gene calls are TRBV5-1 and TRBJ2-5; TRBD1 is a possible D gene (5 bases). The CDR3 has 13 residues. CDR1 and CDR2 from the germline V gene are SGHRS and YFSETQ. Trimming cost V 4 bases and J 4 bases, with 11 bases left between them. For the CDR3, the DNA is TGCGCCAGCAGCATGACAGTAGGAGAGACCCAGTACTTC. Amino acid sequence: CASSMTVGETQYF.

The V call is TRBV5-1, the J call TRBJ1-1; D gene ambiguous. Germline CDR1 is SGHRS and CDR2 is YFSETQ. The V end lost 7 bases, the J end lost 5 bases, and 18 bases lay between the germline ends. This CDR3 is 14 amino acids long. The CDR3 is CASANGGLETEAFF. DNA for the CDR3: TGCGCCAGCGCCAATGGAGGGCTGGAGACTGAAGCTTTCTTT.

This clone has only one observation. This chain joins TRBV5-4 and TRBJ2-3; the D gene could be TRBD1 or TRBD2 (5 bases each). CDR3 length equals 15 residues. Germline loops: CDR1 SGHNT, CDR2 YYREEE (reference sequence). V lost 0 bases, J lost 2 bases, and 10 bases lay in between. In DNA form, the CDR3 reads TGTGCCAGCAGCTTGGGTACCGGGACCACAGATACGCAGTATTTT. It codes for CASSLGTGTTDTQYF.

The chain is built from TRBV6-5 and TRBJ2-3; D may be TRBD1 (5 bases). Germline values: CDR1 MNHEY, CDR2 SVGAGI. Trimming removed 7 bases from V and 2 bases from J, with 10 bases in between. The CDR3 has 13 residues. The CDR3 DNA sequence: TGTGCCAGCAAGGACACCAACACAGATACGCAGTATTTT. This encodes CASKDTNTDTQYF.

The gene calls are TRBV6-5 and TRBJ2-3; no clear D gene. V lost 5 bases and J 4 bases, leaving 4 bases between the germline ends. Germline-derived CDR1 and CDR2 are MNHEY and SVGAGI. The CDR3 consists of 11 residues. DNA of the CDR3: TGTGCCAGCAGTGAACCAGATACGCAGTATTTT. This gives the protein CASSEPDTQYF.

This clone has just a few counts. The V call is TRBV5-6, the J call TRBJ2-5, with 9 positions matching TRBD1. Germline CDR1 is SGHDT and CDR2 is YYEEEE. This CDR3 contains 17 residues. V dropped 4 bases and J dropped 5; count of bases not matched to a gene: 15. This chain's CDR3 is CASSPLGTGRAGETQYF. The CDR3 bases are TGTGCCAGCAGCCCCCTAGGGACAGGGAGGGCTGGGGAGACCCAGTACTTC.

In this sample, this clone turned up once. The V and J genes are TRBV19 and TRBJ2-4, with 8 bases aligning to TRBD2. With 1 base clipped from V and 9 bases from J, the junction kept 8 bases outside the gene matches. Per germline, CDR1 LNHDA and CDR2 SQIVND (reference sequence). This CDR3 region has 15 residues. The CDR3 loop reads CASSIGTSRKGIQYF. The CDR3 DNA is TGTGCCAGTAGTATAGGGACTAGCCGGAAGGGCATTCAGTACTTC.

The V call is TRBV2, the J call TRBJ2-5, with D unclear. The CDR3 spans 15 residues. The V and J ends lost 4 bases and 1 base respectively, with 13 bases between them. Per germline, CDR1 SNHLY and CDR2 FYNNEI. This CDR3 reads CASSAQVTIQETQYF. The CDR3 region has the DNA TGTGCCAGCAGTGCCCAGGTGACCATCCAAGAGACCCAGTACTTC. Filled out from reference TRBV2 and TRBJ2-5, the complete variable domain reads EPEVTQTPSHQVTQMGQEVILRCVPISNHLYFYWYRQILGQKVEFLVSFYNNEISEKSEIFDDQFSVERPDGSNFTLKIRSTKLEDSAMYFCASSAQVTIQETQYFGPGTRLLVL.

CDR3 loop: CASSPTLGGNTEAFF. The CDR3 DNA reads TGTGCCAGCAGTCCAACACTCGGTGGGAATACTGAAGCTTTCTTT. This chain uses TRBV9 with TRBJ1-1; D is unclear. Germline lookup yields CDR1 SGDLS and CDR2 YYNGEE. This CDR3 has 15 amino acids. V was pared by 5 bases and J by 5 bases, with 19 bases between.

This clone was observed a single time. V is TRBV29-1 and J is TRBJ1-1; TRBD1 matches 7 bases. This CDR3 region has 15 residues. CDR1 is SQVTM, CDR2 ANQGSEA, per germline. The trim removed 5 bases at V and 1 base at J, leaving 10 bases unmatched. CDR3 loop: CSVLGPGQPNTEAFF. The DNA for the CDR3 is TGCAGCGTTTTAGGCCCGGGACAGCCGAACACTGAAGCTTTCTTT.

This chain connects TRBV25-1 to TRBJ2-7; 7 nucleotides match TRBD1. Germline assignment: CDR1 MGHDK and CDR2 SYGVNS. Trimming at V came to 6 bases and at J to 4 bases, leaving 9 bases not matched to a gene. The CDR3 covers 14 residues. This chain's CDR3 is CASRGQDGPYEQYF. The CDR3 nucleotides are TGTGCCAGCAGAGGACAGGATGGTCCTTACGAGCAGTACTTC.

The CDR3 DNA is TGTGCCAGCAGTACTATCGAGACGGTCACAGATACGCAGTATTTT. The encoded protein is CASSTIETVTDTQYF. V gene TRBV5-6 combines with J gene TRBJ2-3; D gene uncertain. Germline CDR1 is SGHDT and CDR2 is YYEEEE. The CDR3 extends over 15 amino acids. V was cut by 5 bases and J by 2 bases, with 15 bases left in between.